What follows are 21 T cell receptor beta chains derived from one specimen sequenced in a study of cytomegalovirus exposure and HLA in healthy donors. The PCR contained 60 Vbeta and 13 Jbeta primers. The method was immunoSEQ multiplex PCR; TCRdb's version includes in-frame clones alone and lacks a portion of them. The table counts roughly 70,000 clones; 7.5% to 8% lies in the top ten. The specimen was PBMCs. These receptors all come from a female donor in good health and CMV-seropositive.

V and J are TRBV6-5 and TRBJ1-5; the D gene is possibly TRBD1 (6 bases). Trimming took off 6 bases at V and 8 bases at J, with 14 bases between the two ends. The CDR3 is 13 residues long. The germline CDR1 and CDR2 sequences are MNHEY and SVGAGI. This CDR3 reads CASSHRVNEPQHF. As DNA, the CDR3 is TGTGCCAGCAGCCACAGGGTTAACGAGCCCCAGCATTTT.

The chain uses TRBV18 and TRBJ2-1; 9 bases line up with TRBD2. V shed 2 bases, J shed 6 bases, and the junction held 8 bases outside the gene matches. The CDR3 runs 16 residues. Germline CDR1 reads KGHSH; CDR2 reads LQKENI. The CDR3 bases are TGTGCCAGCTCACCAATTTCAGCGGGAGGAGGCAATGAGCAGTTCTTC. Protein sequence: CASSPISAGGGNEQFF.

The genes are TRBV6-1 and TRBJ1-2; perhaps TRBD1 as D (6 bases). The CDR3 is 16 residues long. Trimming shortened V by 4 bases and J by 1 base, and 16 bases separated the two germline ends. CDR1 and CDR2 (germline): MNHNS, SASEGT. CDR3 nucleotides: TGTGCCAGCAGTGGTACACCGGGACAAAGTAACTATGGCTACACCTTC. This encodes CASSGTPGQSNYGYTF.

The V gene is TRBV19, the J gene TRBJ1-5; 10 bases map to TRBD1. V lost 10 bases and J lost 4; bases outside the gene matches: 4. Germline V gene sequence: CDR1 LNHDA, CDR2 SQIVND (reference sequence). This CDR3 is 13 amino acids long. The CDR3 DNA reads TGTGCCACCATGGACAGGGGGAATCAGCCCCAGCATTTT. It yields the protein CATMDRGNQPQHF.

The V call is TRBV27, the J call TRBJ1-2; no reliable D call. The V and J ends lost 2 bases and 4 bases respectively, with 14 bases between them. The CDR3 runs to 15 residues. The germline V gene has CDR1 MNHEY and CDR2 SMNVEV (reference sequence). The CDR3 sequence is CASSLEAGPIYGYTF. In nucleotides, the CDR3 is TGTGCCAGCAGTTTAGAAGCAGGTCCTATCTATGGCTACACCTTC.

V usage is TRBV5-6 and J usage is TRBJ2-4, with TRBD1 matching 8 bases. Germline trimming cut 2 bases from V and 6 bases from J; bases unmatched to any gene: 16. Germline-derived CDR1 and CDR2 are SGHDT and YYEEEE. This CDR3 has 18 residues. The CDR3 spells CASSLLTGTGGLGNIQYF. DNA of the CDR3: TGTGCCAGCAGCTTATTAACCGGGACAGGCGGTTTAGGAAACATTCAGTACTTC.

The J gene is TRBJ1-3, the V gene TRBV28; no clear D gene. In germline, CDR1 is MDHEN, CDR2 SYDVKM. Trimming shortened V by 3 bases and J by 0 bases, and 12 bases separated the two germline ends. There are 16 residues in the CDR3. CDR3 sequence reads: CASSFRVRPSGNTIYF. CDR3 DNA: TGTGCCAGCAGTTTTCGTGTCCGTCCCTCTGGAAACACCATATATTTT.

The rearrangement uses TRBV19 and TRBJ1-5; TRBD1 matches 10 bases. The V segment lost 10 bases and the J segment 2 bases; nucleotides outside the gene matches: 11. Germline values: CDR1 LNHDA, CDR2 SQIVND (reference sequence). This CDR3 has 16 residues. The CDR3 is CATLSRDRGGNQPQHF. For the CDR3, the DNA is TGTGCCACCCTTTCCCGGGACAGGGGCGGCAATCAGCCCCAGCATTTT.

The rearrangement uses TRBV7-2 and TRBJ1-6; perhaps TRBD1 as D (6 bases). This CDR3 region has 15 residues. Per the germline V gene, CDR1 is SGHTA and CDR2 is FQGNSA. V was shortened by 2 bases and J by 1 base, with 6 bases between the two germline ends. CDR3 sequence (DNA): TGTGCCAGCAGCTTAAGGGGGTCCTATAATTCACCCCTCCACTTT. It yields the protein CASSLRGSYNSPLHF.

J is TRBJ1-1 and V is TRBV30; 7 nucleotides match TRBD1. Losses at the gene ends were 5 bases for V and 0 bases for J; bases not matched to a gene: 9. Germline V CDR1 and CDR2: GTSNPN, SVGIG (reference sequence). The CDR3 extends over 15 amino acids. In DNA form, the CDR3 reads TGTGCCTGGTGTCGACAGGGCCCTCTGAACACTGAAGCTTTCTTT. Encoded protein: CAWCRQGPLNTEAFF.

The genes are TRBV28 and TRBJ1-5; TRBD1 aligns across 8 bases. CDR1 and CDR2 from the germline V gene are MDHEN and SYDVKM. The CDR3 totals 15 residues. J was trimmed by 2 bases and V by 6 bases; bases with no gene match: 6. CDR3 protein: CASSPGGTGNQPQHF. As DNA, the CDR3 is TGTGCCAGCAGCCCAGGGGGCACGGGCAATCAGCCCCAGCATTTT.

The gene calls are TRBV30 and TRBJ1-2, with 11 bases lining up with TRBD1. CDR3 length equals 15 residues. Germline trimming cut 2 bases from V and 2 bases from J; bases unmatched to any gene: 4. The V gene's germline CDR1 is GTSNPN and CDR2 SVGIG (reference sequence). CDR3 bases: TGTGCCTGGAGTATCCGGACAGGGGGCAACTATGGCTACACCTTC. This sequence encodes CAWSIRTGGNYGYTF.

This chain connects TRBV15 to TRBJ1-4; D perhaps matches TRBD1 (5 bases). This CDR3 spans 14 amino acids. V lost 0 bases to trimming and J lost 7 bases, with 9 bases between them. Germline-derived CDR1 and CDR2 are LNHNV and YYDKDF (reference sequence). The CDR3 reads CATSRDRAAEKLFF. For the CDR3, the DNA is TGTGCCACCAGCAGAGACAGGGCTGCTGAAAAACTGTTTTTT.

The V and J genes are TRBV5-4 and TRBJ2-1; 8 bases map to TRBD1. With 0 bases clipped from V and 7 bases from J, the junction kept 6 bases outside the gene matches. In germline, CDR1 is SGHNT, CDR2 YYREEE (reference sequence). The length of the CDR3 is 15 residues. In nucleotides, the CDR3 is TGTGCCAGCAGCTTGGACAGGGGGTATAGGAATGAGCAGTTCTTC. This codes for CASSLDRGYRNEQFF.

The chain combines TRBV4-3 with TRBJ1-6; tentatively, D is TRBD1 (5 bases). Germline V gene lookup returns CDR1 LGHNA and CDR2 YSLEER. This CDR3 has 16 residues. V was cut by 0 bases and J by 9 bases, with 15 bases left in between. The CDR3 DNA sequence: TGCGCCAGCAGCCAAGATACGACAGCCGAAGGTTCACCCCTCCACTTT. This encodes CASSQDTTAEGSPLHF.

The chain links TRBV18 to TRBJ2-7; 7 bases match TRBD2. Trimming at V came to 5 bases and at J to 2 bases, leaving 6 bases not matched to a gene. Per the germline V gene, CDR1 is KGHSH and CDR2 is LQKENI. The CDR3 extends over 14 amino acids. Here the CDR3 DNA reads TGTGCCAGCTCAAGGGAGGGTCGGACCTACGAGCAGTACTTC. The encoded protein is CASSREGRTYEQYF.

This rearrangement joins TRBV6-1 to TRBJ1-5, with TRBD1 matching over 7 bases. Looked up from germline, CDR1 is MNHNS and CDR2 is SASEGT. Losses at the gene ends were 5 bases for V and 8 bases for J; bases not matched to a gene: 6. There are 13 residues in the CDR3. In nucleotides, the CDR3 is TGTGCCAGCAGTTTGGACAGGAATAAGCCCCAGCATTTT. Residues: CASSLDRNKPQHF.

The CDR3 loop is CASSLAQPSDTGELFF. CDR3 in DNA: TGCGCCAGCAGCTTGGCCCAACCCTCGGACACCGGGGAGCTGTTTTTT. The chain employs TRBV5-1 and TRBJ2-2, with D unresolved. CDR1 is SGHRS, CDR2 YFSETQ, per germline. V lost 0 bases to trimming and J lost 3 bases, with 12 bases between them. CDR3 length: 16 residues.

The chain links TRBV6-5 to TRBJ2-1, with unresolved D. Germline CDR1 reads MNHEY; CDR2 reads SVGAGI. This CDR3 contains 12 residues. V was shortened by 0 bases and J by 8 bases, with 5 bases between the two germline ends. The CDR3 loop reads CASSYSRHEQFF. The DNA for the CDR3 is TGTGCCAGCAGTTACTCGAGGCATGAGCAGTTCTTC.

This chain links TRBV2 with TRBJ2-4, with 9 bases fitting TRBD1. The V gene end was trimmed by 6 bases and the J gene end by 1 base; junction bases not matched to a gene: 19. The CDR3 has 20 amino acids. Germline V gives CDR1 SNHLY, CDR2 FYNNEI. CDR3 sequence: CASSPTGTGKATWAKNIQYF. CDR3 DNA sequence: TGTGCCAGCAGCCCCACCGGGACAGGGAAGGCCACGTGGGCCAAAAACATTCAGTACTTC. Full variable domain (missing parts from reference TRBV2 and TRBJ2-4): EPEVTQTPSHQVTQMGQEVILRCVPISNHLYFYWYRQILGQKVEFLVSFYNNEISEKSEIFDDQFSVERPDGSNFTLKIRSTKLEDSAMYFCASSPTGTGKATWAKNIQYFGAGTRLSVL.

The chain is built from TRBV4-2 and TRBJ2-5; 9 nucleotides agree with TRBD2. Gene TRBJ2-7 matches the end of the DNA better, so the J call may be wrong. The CDR3 runs 15 residues. From germline, CDR1 is LGHNA and CDR2 YNFKEQ. CDR3 nucleotides: TGTGCCAGCAGCCAAGGCGGGAGGGCCGGGGACGAGCAGTACTTC. Translated, it gives CASSQGGRAGDEQYF.